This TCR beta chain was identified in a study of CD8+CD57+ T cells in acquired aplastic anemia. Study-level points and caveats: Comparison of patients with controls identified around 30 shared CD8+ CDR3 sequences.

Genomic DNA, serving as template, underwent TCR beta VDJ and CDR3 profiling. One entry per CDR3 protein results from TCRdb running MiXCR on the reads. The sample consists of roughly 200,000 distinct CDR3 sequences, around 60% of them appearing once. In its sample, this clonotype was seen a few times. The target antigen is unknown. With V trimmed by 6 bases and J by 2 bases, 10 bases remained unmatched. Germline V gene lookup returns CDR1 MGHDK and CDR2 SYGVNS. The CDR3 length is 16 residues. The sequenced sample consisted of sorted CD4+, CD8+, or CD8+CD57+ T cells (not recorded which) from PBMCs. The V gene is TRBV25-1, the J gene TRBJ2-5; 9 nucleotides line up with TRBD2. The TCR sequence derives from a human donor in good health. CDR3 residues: CASSTGTSFGQETQYF. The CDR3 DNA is TGTGCCAGCAGCACCGGGACTAGCTTTGGGCAAGAGACCCAGTACTTC.